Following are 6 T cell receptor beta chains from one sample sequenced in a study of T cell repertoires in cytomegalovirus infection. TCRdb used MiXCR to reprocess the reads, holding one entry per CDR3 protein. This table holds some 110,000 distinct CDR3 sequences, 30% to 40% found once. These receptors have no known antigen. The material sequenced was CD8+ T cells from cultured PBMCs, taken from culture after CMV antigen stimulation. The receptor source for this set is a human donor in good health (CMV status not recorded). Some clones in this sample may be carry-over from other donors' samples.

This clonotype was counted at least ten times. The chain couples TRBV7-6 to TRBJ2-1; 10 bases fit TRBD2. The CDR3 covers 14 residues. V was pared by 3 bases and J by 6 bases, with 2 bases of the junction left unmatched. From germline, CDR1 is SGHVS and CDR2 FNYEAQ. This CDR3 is CASSLSGGANEQFF. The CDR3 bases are TGTGCCAGCAGCTTGAGCGGGGGGGCCAATGAGCAGTTCTTC.

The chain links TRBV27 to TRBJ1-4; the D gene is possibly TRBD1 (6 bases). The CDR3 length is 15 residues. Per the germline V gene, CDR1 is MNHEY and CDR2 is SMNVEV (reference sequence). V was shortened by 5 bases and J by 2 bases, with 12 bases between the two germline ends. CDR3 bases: TGTGCCAGCAGTCAGGGGACGCCTACTAATGAAAAACTGTTTTTT. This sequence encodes CASSQGTPTNEKLFF.

The CDR3 DNA reads TGTGCCAGCAGCACTGGACAGGGGCGGAAGGCGAGCACAGATACGCAGTATTTT. It codes for CASSTGQGRKASTDTQYF. This chain links TRBV5-6 with TRBJ2-3, with 9 bases that match TRBD1. The CDR3 has 18 amino acids. CDR1 and CDR2 (germline): SGHDT, YYEEEE. The J segment lost 0 bases and the V segment lost 4 bases, leaving 12 bases of the junction unmatched.

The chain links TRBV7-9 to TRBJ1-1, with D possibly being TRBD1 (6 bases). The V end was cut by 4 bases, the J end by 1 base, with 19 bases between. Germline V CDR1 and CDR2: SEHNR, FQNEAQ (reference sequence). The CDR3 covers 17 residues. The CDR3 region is CASSSARGGLRNTEAFF. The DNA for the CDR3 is TGTGCCAGCAGCTCGGCTAGGGGGGGGCTGAGGAACACTGAAGCTTTCTTT.

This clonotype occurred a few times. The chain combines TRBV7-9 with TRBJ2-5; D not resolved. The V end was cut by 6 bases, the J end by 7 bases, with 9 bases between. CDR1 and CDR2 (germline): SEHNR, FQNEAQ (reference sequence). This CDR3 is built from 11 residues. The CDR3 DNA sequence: TGTGCCAGCAGGAACGAAGGGACCCAGTACTTC. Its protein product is CASRNEGTQYF.

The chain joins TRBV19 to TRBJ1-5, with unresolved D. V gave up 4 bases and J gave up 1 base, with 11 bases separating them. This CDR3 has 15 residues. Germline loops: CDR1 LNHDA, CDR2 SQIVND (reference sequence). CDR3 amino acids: CASSTLRVSNQPQHF. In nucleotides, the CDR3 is TGTGCCAGTAGTACCCTAAGGGTGAGCAATCAGCCCCAGCATTTT.